Listed below are T cell receptor beta chains from one sample, sequenced in a study of shared clonotypes between healthy human individuals. TCRdb's copy holds only in-frame clones and misses some; the assay was immunoSEQ multiplex PCR. The sample has roughly 760,000 clones, around two thirds seen once. The sample taken for sequencing was memory CD4+ T cells sorted from blood. These receptors were obtained from a woman aged 30 to 39 in good health. Each CDR3 is given with its conserved first and last residue. The D gene is left open where the match is weak. Clone size appears in some rows only: once, few, many, or a class for an expanded clone.

clone size,D gene,J gene,V gene,CDR3 protein,CDR3 DNA
once,NA,TRBJ2-1,TRBV7-6,CASSQEGSKQYNEQFF,TGTGCCAGCAGCCAAGAGGGGTCAAAGCAATACAATGAGCAGTTCTTC
NA,NA,TRBJ2-3,TRBV10-3,CAISDGPDSTDTQYF,TGTGCCATCAGTGATGGTCCGGACAGCACAGATACGCAGTATTTT
NA,NA,TRBJ2-7,TRBV4-1,CATGRELLYEQYF,TGCGCCACCGGACGGGAGCTCCTCTACGAGCAGTACTTC
NA,NA,TRBJ1-2,TRBV28,CASSLSGKANYGYTF,TGTGCCAGCAGTTTATCTGGCAAAGCCAACTATGGCTACACCTTC
NA,TRBD1,TRBJ2-7,TRBV28,CASTTGATYEQYF,TGTGCCAGCACCACAGGGGCTACCTACGAGCAGTACTTC
NA,NA,TRBJ1-3,TRBV9,CASSVVQQISGNTIYF,TGTGCCAGCAGCGTAGTACAGCAAATCTCTGGAAACACCATATATTTT
NA,TRBD1,TRBJ1-2,TRBV5-1,CASSLGRTGQGGYTF,TGCGCCAGCAGCTTGGGACGGACAGGTCAAGGTGGCTACACCTTC
NA,NA,TRBJ1-3,TRBV6-1,CASSRGSSGNTIYF,TGTGCCAGCAGTAGGGGTTCCTCTGGAAACACCATATATTTT
NA,NA,TRBJ2-7,TRBV4-2,CASSQDGDRLPYEQYF,TGTGCCAGCAGCCAAGATGGGGACCGCCTCCCCTACGAGCAGTACTTC
NA,NA,TRBJ1-2,TRBV28,CASSLDSGARGYTF,TGTGCCAGCAGTTTAGATTCGGGGGCGCGGGGCTACACCTTC
NA,NA,TRBJ1-2,TRBV18,CASSPGAAGYGYTF,TGTGCCAGCTCACCCGGGGCCGCTGGCTATGGCTACACCTTC
few,NA,TRBJ1-5,TRBV28,CASRNQGSNQPQHF,TGTGCCAGCAGGAATCAGGGTAGCAATCAGCCCCAGCATTTT
NA,NA,TRBJ2-1,TRBV5-1,CASSLDSGAYNEQFF,TGCGCCAGCAGCTTGGATAGCGGAGCGTACAATGAGCAGTTCTTC
once,NA,TRBJ2-7,TRBV28,CASSSPWGEQYF,TGTGCCAGCAGTTCCCCGTGGGGCGAGCAGTACTTC
NA,TRBD2,TRBJ2-2,TRBV5-1,CASSWSSGDYGELFF,TGCGCCAGCAGCTGGTCTAGCGGGGACTACGGGGAGCTGTTTTTT
few,TRBD2,TRBJ2-1,TRBV5-1,CASSLTSGGSYNEQFF,TGCGCCAGCAGCTTGACTAGCGGGGGATCCTACAATGAGCAGTTCTTC
few,TRBD1,TRBJ1-2,TRBV7-2,CASSPYRGERLGYTF,TGTGCCAGCAGTCCCTACAGGGGGGAGAGGCTGGGCTACACCTTC
NA,NA,TRBJ1-1,TRBV5-1,CASSGGGGVMNTEAFF,TGCGCCAGCAGCGGGGGTGGTGGTGTCATGAACACTGAAGCTTTCTTT
NA,TRBD1,TRBJ1-4,TRBV28,CASRPGTGANEKLFF,TGTGCCAGCAGACCCGGGACAGGGGCTAATGAAAAACTGTTTTTT
NA,NA,TRBJ2-3,TRBV6-1,CASSEALFPIRGTDTQYF,TGTGCCAGCAGTGAAGCGCTTTTCCCGATCCGGGGCACAGATACGCAGTATTTT
NA,NA,TRBJ2-7,TRBV7-8,CASSPQRDSYEQYF,TGTGCCAGCAGCCCCCAGCGGGACAGCTACGAGCAGTACTTC
once,NA,TRBJ2-7,TRBV13,CASSRRDSVYEQYF,TGTGCCAGCAGCCGCCGGGACTCAGTTTACGAGCAGTACTTC
NA,NA,TRBJ2-7,TRBV5-5,CASSMSLGPWGYEQYF,TGTGCCAGCAGCATGAGTCTGGGGCCCTGGGGCTACGAGCAGTACTTC
few,NA,TRBJ1-2,TRBV15,CATSRDLYGYTF,TGTGCCACCAGCAGAGACCTCTATGGCTACACCTTC
NA,TRBD1,TRBJ2-1,TRBV9,CASSVGGQTYNEQFF,TGTGCCAGCAGCGTAGGGGGACAGACCTACAATGAGCAGTTCTTC
NA,TRBD2,TRBJ2-6,TRBV28,CASSNPGLAGGGANVLTF,TGTGCCAGCAGTAATCCGGGACTAGCGGGAGGTGGGGCCAACGTCCTGACTTTC
NA,NA,TRBJ2-7,TRBV9,CASSPIGGNYEQYF,TGTGCCAGCAGCCCGATTGGGGGCAACTACGAGCAGTACTTC
NA,TRBD1,TRBJ1-5,TRBV19,CASRGQINQPQHF,TGTGCTTCGAGGGGACAGATCAATCAGCCCCAGCATTTT
NA,TRBD1,TRBJ2-3,TRBV27,CASSGGQVTDTQYF,TGTGCCAGCAGTGGCGGACAGGTCACAGATACGCAGTATTTT
NA,NA,TRBJ2-7,TRBV7-3,CASSSDGYEQYF,TGTGCCAGCAGCTCGGACGGCTACGAGCAGTACTTC
NA,NA,TRBJ2-4,TRBV27,CASSPLGQIAIWGIQYF,TGTGCCAGCAGCCCCTTAGGCCAGATCGCCATTTGGGGTATTCAGTACTTC
NA,NA,TRBJ1-4,TRBV5-1,CASSSDYEKLFF,TGCGCCAGCAGCTCGGATTATGAAAAACTGTTTTTT
NA,TRBD2,TRBJ2-7,TRBV5-1,CASSWFPSGSQGREQYF,TGCGCCAGCAGCTGGTTCCCTAGCGGGAGTCAGGGTCGCGAGCAGTACTTC